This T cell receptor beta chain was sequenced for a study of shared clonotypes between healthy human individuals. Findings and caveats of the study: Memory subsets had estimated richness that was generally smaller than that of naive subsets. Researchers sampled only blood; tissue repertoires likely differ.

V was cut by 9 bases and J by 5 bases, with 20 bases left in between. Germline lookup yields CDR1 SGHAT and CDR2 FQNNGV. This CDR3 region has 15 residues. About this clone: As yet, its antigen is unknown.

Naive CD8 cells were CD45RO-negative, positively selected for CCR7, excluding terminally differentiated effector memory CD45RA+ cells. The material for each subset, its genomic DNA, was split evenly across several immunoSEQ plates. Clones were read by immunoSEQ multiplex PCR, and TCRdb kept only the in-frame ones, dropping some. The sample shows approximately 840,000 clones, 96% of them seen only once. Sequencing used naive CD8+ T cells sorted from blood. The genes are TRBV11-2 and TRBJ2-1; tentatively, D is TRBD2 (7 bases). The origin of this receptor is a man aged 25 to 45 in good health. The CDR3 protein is CASKAGASPNNEQFF. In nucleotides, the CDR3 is TGTGCCAGTAAGGCGGGGGCGTCCCCGAACAATGAGCAGTTCTTC.